This TCR beta chain was identified during a study of identical twins. Findings and caveats of the study: Excess sharing between twins was weaker in beta out-of-frame sequences. The study found excess low generation probability among twin-shared out-of-frame alpha sequences. Memory repertoires showed no such pattern, whereas abundant cord blood beta clonotypes carried fewer insertions.

A single record per CDR3 protein comes from TCRdb applying MiXCR to the 5' RACE reads. Of around 470,000 distinct CDR3 sequences listed, around 14% are singletons. To note about this clonotype: What it binds is unknown.

These data are also associated with another study on yellow fever vaccine responses in identical twins.

Sequencing was carried out using CD4+ T cells sorted from blood. This clonotype was obtained from a woman between 18 and 29 years old in good health.

CDR3 protein: CASSPRQAANGYTF. DNA of the CDR3: TGTGCCAGTAGTCCGCGACAGGCTGCGAATGGCTACACCTTC. V and J are TRBV19 and TRBJ1-2, with D possibly matching TRBD1 (6 bases). V dropped 5 bases and J dropped 6 bases, with 16 bases sitting between them. Germline CDR1 and CDR2: LNHDA and SQIVND (reference sequence). The CDR3 covers 14 residues.